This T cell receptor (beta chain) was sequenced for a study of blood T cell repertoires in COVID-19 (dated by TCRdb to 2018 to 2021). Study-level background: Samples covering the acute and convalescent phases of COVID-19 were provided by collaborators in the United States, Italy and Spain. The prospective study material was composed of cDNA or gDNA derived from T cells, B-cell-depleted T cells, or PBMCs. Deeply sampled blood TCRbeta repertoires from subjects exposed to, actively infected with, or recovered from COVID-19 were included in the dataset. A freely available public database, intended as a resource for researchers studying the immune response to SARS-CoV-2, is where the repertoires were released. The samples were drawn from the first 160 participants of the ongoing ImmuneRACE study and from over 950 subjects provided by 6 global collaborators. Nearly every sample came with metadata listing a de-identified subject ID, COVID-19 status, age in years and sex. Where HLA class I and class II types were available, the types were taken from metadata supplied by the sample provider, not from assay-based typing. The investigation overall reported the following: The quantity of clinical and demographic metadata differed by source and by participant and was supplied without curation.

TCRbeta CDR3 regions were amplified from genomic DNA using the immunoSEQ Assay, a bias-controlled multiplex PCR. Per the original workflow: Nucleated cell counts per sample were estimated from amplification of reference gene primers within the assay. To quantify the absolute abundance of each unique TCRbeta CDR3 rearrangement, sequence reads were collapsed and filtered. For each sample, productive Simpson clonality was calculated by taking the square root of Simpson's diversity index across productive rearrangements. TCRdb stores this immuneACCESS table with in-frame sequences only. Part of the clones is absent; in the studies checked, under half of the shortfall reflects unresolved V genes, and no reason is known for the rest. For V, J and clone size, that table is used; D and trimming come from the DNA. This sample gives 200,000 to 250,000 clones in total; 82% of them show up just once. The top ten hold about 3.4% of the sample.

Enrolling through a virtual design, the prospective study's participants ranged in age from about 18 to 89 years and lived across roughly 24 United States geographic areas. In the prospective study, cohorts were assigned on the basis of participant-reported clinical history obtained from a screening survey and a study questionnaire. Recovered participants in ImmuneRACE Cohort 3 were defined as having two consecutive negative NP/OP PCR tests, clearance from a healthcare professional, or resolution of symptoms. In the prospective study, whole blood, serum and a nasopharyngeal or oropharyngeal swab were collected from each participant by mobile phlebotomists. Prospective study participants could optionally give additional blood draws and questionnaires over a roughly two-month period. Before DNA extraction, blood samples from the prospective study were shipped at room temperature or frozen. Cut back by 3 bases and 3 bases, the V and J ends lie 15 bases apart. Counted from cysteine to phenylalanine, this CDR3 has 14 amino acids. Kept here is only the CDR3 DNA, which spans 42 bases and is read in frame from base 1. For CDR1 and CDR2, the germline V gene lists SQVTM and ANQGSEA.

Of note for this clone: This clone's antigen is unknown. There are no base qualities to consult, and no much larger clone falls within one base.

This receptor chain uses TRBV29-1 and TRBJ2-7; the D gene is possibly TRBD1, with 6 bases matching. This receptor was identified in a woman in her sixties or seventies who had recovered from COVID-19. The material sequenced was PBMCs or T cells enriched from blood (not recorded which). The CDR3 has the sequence CSVDVAGAFYEQYF. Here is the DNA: TGCAGCGTTGATGTGGCAGGGGCCTTCTACGAGCAGTACTTC.